This T cell receptor beta chain originates from a study of T cell responses to AZD1222 COVID-19 vaccine. Germline CDR1 SGHVS, CDR2 FQNEAQ. V lost 0 bases to trimming and J lost 11 bases, with 13 bases between them. This CDR3 spans 13 amino acids. Assay used: immunoSEQ multiplex PCR; TCRdb lists only in-frame clones, some missing. The table shows about 90,000 clones, with 85% occurring only once. A few counts support this clone. What it recognizes is unknown. Study-wide results and caveats: Reportedly, nearly half of unique spike TCRs recognized epitopes outside B.1.351/B.1.1.7 mutations. Repertoire collection took place solely once the T cell response had peaked.

The TCR was taken from an adult who received the AZD1222 COVID-19 vaccine. The sequences come from peripheral blood, collected 28 days after the second AZD1222 dose. This chain joins TRBV7-8 and TRBJ1-1, with unresolved D. CDR3 sequence (DNA): TGTGCCAGCAGCTTAGCGCTGGGCGGTGAGGCTTTCTTT. Amino acid sequence: CASSLALGGEAFF. The entire variable domain, with the rest obtained from reference TRBV7-8 and TRBJ1-1, is as follows: GAGVSQSPRYKVAKRGQDVALRCDPISGHVSLFWYQQALGQGPEFLTYFQNEAQLDKSGLPSDRFFAERPEGSVSTLKIQRTQQEDSAVYLCASSLALGGEAFFGQGTRLTVV.